Below, one T cell receptor beta chain is given with its context. Trimming removed 0 bases from V and 1 base from J, with 4 bases in between. The CDR3 sequence is 15 residues long. Germline assignment: CDR1 LGHDT and CDR2 YNNKEL (reference sequence). The assay was immunoSEQ multiplex PCR, and TCRdb's table has in-frame clones only and misses some. The table has under 200,000 clones, about 92% seen once. The record originates from a study of T cell responses to AZD1222 COVID-19 vaccine. The chain employs TRBV3-1 (or the pseudogene TRBV3-2) and TRBJ2-6; no clear D gene. The sample was peripheral blood, taken 28 days after the second AZD1222 dose. This clonotype was obtained from an adult who received the AZD1222 COVID-19 vaccine. As DNA, the CDR3 is TGTGCCAGCAGCCAAGACAGGTCTGGGGCCAACGTCCTGACTTTC. It specifies CASSQDRSGANVLTF.